This passage covers 21 T cell receptor beta chains from one sample sequenced in a study of CXCR3-negative and CXCR3-positive naive CD8 T cells. General study points: Naive cells with CXCR3 showed TRB CDR3s that were more hydrophobic than those in CXCR3-negative naive cells.

The libraries of TRB cDNA were prepared using 5' RACE with UMI labels. TCRdb re-called the 5' RACE reads and catalogs CDR3 proteins one per entry, DNA excluded. In total, the table holds over 70,000 distinct CDR3 sequences. Their recognized antigens are unknown. The sample consisted of naive CXCR3+ CD8+ T cells from blood. Subset of the sample: CD45RO-CCR7+CD27+CD95- naive CD8+ T cells expressing CXCR3 (TNR3+). These receptors all stem from a human donor in good health. Some clones in this sample may be carry-over from other donors' samples.

The J gene is TRBJ2-7, the V gene TRBV28; with no DNA, the TCRdb D assignment of TRBD1 cannot be verified. CDR3 length equals 14 residues. The germline CDR1 and CDR2 sequences are MDHEN and SYDVKM. The CDR3 here is CASSDPGTVYEQYF.

The rearrangement links TRBV5-6 to TRBJ2-1; with no DNA, the TCRdb D assignment of TRBD2 cannot be verified. This CDR3 comprises 13 residues. Per germline, CDR1 SGHDT and CDR2 YYEEEE. CDR3 protein: CASSSSLVNEQFF.

This sequence joins TRBV16 and TRBJ1-4. The CDR3 runs to 12 residues. Looked up from germline, CDR1 is KGHSY and CDR2 is FQNENV. This CDR3 is CASSPGTGKLFF. Drawing the rest from reference TRBV16 and TRBJ1-4, the complete variable domain is GEEVAQTPKHLVRGEGQKAKLYCAPIKGHSYVFWYQQVLKNEFKFLISFQNENVFDETGMPKERFSAKCLPNSPCSLEIQATKLEDSAVYFCASSPGTGKLFFGSGTQLSVL.

The rearrangement uses TRBV25-1 and TRBJ1-1. The CDR3 is 12 residues long. Germline V CDR1 and CDR2: MGHDK, SYGVNS. CDR3 residues: CASSGGGTEAFF.

The J gene is TRBJ2-5, the V gene TRBV28; TCRdb selects TRBD2, and the lack of DNA leaves this call unchecked. The CDR3 is 15 amino acids. The V gene's germline CDR1 is MDHEN and CDR2 SYDVKM. CDR3 sequence reads: CASSSWARQILAQYF.

The V call is TRBV4-3, the J call TRBJ2-7. This CDR3 comprises 15 residues. Germline assignment: CDR1 LGHNA and CDR2 YSLEER. The CDR3 loop is CASSQLSGRTYEQYF.

This chain joins TRBV28 and TRBJ2-3; TCRdb proposes TRBD1, but this gene call is untestable without DNA. The CDR3 sequence is 14 residues long. CDR1 is MDHEN, CDR2 SYDVKM, per germline. CDR3 region: CASSSRAGDDTQYF.

J is TRBJ2-7 and V is TRBV7-9. CDR3 length: 14 amino acids. Germline CDR1 and CDR2: SEHNR and FQNEAQ (reference sequence). The CDR3 loop is CASSVSGAAYEQYF.

The V call is TRBV9, the J call TRBJ1-1; TCRdb picks TRBD1, but there is no DNA to check that call. Germline assignment: CDR1 SGDLS and CDR2 YYNGEE. The CDR3 length is 14 residues. This chain's CDR3 is CASSAGPGWTEAFF.

The chain couples TRBV7-9 to TRBJ1-2. Germline CDR1 and CDR2: SEHNR and FQNEAQ (reference sequence). CDR3 length equals 13 residues. CDR3 amino acids: CASYGGDSGGYTF.

The chain uses TRBV6-6 and TRBJ2-1; the D gene TCRdb calls, TRBD2, cannot be checked with no DNA. This CDR3 is built from 15 residues. The germline V gene has CDR1 MNHNY and CDR2 SVGAGI (reference sequence). The CDR3 region is CASSSGTSDNNEQFF.

The chain employs TRBV11-2 and TRBJ2-3. Germline V gene sequence: CDR1 SGHAT, CDR2 FQNNGV. The CDR3 sequence is 13 residues long. CDR3 residues: CASSVTPDGTQYF.

The V and J genes are TRBV4-2 and TRBJ2-7; as DNA is missing, the TRBD1 call by TCRdb cannot be tested. The CDR3 has 17 amino acids. Germline V gene lookup returns CDR1 LGHNA and CDR2 YNFKEQ. The CDR3 loop is CASSQASGGTSSYEQYF.

The chain uses TRBV6-5 and TRBJ2-7. The germline CDR1 and CDR2 sequences are MNHEY and SVGAGI. This CDR3 is built from 13 residues. The CDR3 loop is CASSSRSLYEQYF.

The V call is TRBV11-3, the J call TRBJ2-3; lacking DNA, the TRBD1 call made by TCRdb goes unchecked. Per the germline V gene, CDR1 is SGHNT and CDR2 is YENEEA. CDR3 length: 16 amino acids. CDR3 sequence: CASSLEDGRPTDTQYF.

The chain couples TRBV27 to TRBJ1-1; the D gene TCRdb calls, TRBD1, cannot be checked with no DNA. Germline loops: CDR1 MNHEY, CDR2 SMNVEV (reference sequence). The length of the CDR3 is 14 residues. The CDR3 reads CASSLSAGATEAFF.

The chain joins TRBV27 to TRBJ2-3; without DNA, the TCRdb call of TRBD1 cannot be checked. Germline V gene sequence: CDR1 MNHEY, CDR2 SMNVEV (reference sequence). This CDR3 has 16 residues. The CDR3 region is CASSLNRGRSTDTQYF.

This chain links TRBV27 with TRBJ2-1; TCRdb reports TRBD1, a call that lacks DNA to check it against. Germline V lookup: CDR1 MNHEY, CDR2 SMNVEV (reference sequence). The CDR3 is 14 amino acids. Here the CDR3 reads CASSLAGGPGEQFF.

V usage is TRBV4-1 and J usage is TRBJ2-7; TCRdb designates TRBD1, a call that cannot be tested without DNA. Germline CDR1 and CDR2: MGHRA and YSYEKL. This CDR3 region has 15 residues. The CDR3 spells CASSQGNGGAYEQYF.

The chain is built from TRBV28 and TRBJ2-3; TCRdb reports TRBD1, a call that lacks DNA to check it against. This CDR3 region has 16 residues. Germline-derived CDR1 and CDR2 are MDHEN and SYDVKM. The CDR3 sequence: CASIPLGTGPADTQYF. The full variable domain, completed using reference TRBV28 and TRBJ2-3, is DVKVTQSSRYLVKRTGEKVFLECVQDMDHENMFWYRQDPGLGLRLIYFSYDVKMKEKGDIPEGYSVSREKKERFSLILESASTNQTSMYLCASIPLGTGPADTQYFGPGTRLTVL.

The CDR3 is CAHTDTTDTQYF. This chain joins TRBV28 and TRBJ2-3. The CDR3 is 12 residues long. Germline-derived CDR1 and CDR2 are MDHEN and SYDVKM.